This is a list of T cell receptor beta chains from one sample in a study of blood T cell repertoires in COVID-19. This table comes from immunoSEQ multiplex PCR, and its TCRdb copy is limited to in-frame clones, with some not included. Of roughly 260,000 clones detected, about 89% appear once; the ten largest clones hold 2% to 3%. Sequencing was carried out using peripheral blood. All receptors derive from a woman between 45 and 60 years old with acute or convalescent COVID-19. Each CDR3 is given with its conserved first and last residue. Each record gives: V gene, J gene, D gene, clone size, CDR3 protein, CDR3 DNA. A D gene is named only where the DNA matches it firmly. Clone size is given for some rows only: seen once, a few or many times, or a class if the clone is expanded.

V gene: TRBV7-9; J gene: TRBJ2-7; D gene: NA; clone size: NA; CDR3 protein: CASSPTGSYEQYF; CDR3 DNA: TGTGCCAGCAGCCCGACGGGCTCCTACGAGCAGTACTTC
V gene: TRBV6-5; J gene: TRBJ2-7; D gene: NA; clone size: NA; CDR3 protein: CASSFRQYGTYEQYF; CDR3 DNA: TGTGCCAGCAGTTTCCGACAGTATGGGACCTACGAGCAGTACTTC
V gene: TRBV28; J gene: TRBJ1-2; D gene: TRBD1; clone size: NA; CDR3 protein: CASTMTGNYGYTF; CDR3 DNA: TGTGCCAGCACCATGACAGGGAACTATGGCTACACCTTC
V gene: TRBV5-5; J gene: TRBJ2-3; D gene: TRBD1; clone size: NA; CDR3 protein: CASSLTGTGIRDTQYF; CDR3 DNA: TGTGCCAGCAGCTTAACCGGGACAGGGATCAGAGATACGCAGTATTTT
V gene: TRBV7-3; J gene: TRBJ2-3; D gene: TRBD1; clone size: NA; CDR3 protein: CASSQGQGSTDTQYF; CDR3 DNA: TGTGCCAGCAGCCAAGGACAGGGTAGCACAGATACGCAGTATTTT
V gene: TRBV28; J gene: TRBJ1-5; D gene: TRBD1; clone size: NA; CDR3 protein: CASSTQQGWQPQHF; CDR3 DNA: TGTGCCAGCAGTACCCAACAGGGGTGGCAGCCCCAGCATTTT
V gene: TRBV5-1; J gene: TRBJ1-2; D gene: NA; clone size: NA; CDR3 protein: CASSGGGKVGGYTF; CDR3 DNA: TGCGCCAGCTCCGGTGGAGGGAAGGTGGGTGGCTACACCTTC
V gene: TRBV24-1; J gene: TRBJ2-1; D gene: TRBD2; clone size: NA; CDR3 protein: CATSGAGRGNEQFF; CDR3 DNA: TGTGCCACCAGTGGGGCAGGGAGGGGTAATGAGCAGTTCTTC
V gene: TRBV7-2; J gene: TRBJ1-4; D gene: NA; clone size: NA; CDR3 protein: CASSLESRGEKLFF; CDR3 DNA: TGTGCCAGCAGCTTAGAAAGTAGGGGTGAAAAACTGTTTTTT
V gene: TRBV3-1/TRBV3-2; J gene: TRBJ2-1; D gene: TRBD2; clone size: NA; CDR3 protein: CASSQVEAGEVTYNEQFF; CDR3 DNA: TGTGCCAGCAGCCAAGTGGAAGCGGGAGAAGTCACCTACAATGAGCAGTTCTTC
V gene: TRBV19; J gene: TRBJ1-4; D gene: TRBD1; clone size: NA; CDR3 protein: CASTRTGGYEKLFF; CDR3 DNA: TGTGCCAGTACCCGAACAGGGGGGTATGAAAAACTGTTTTTT
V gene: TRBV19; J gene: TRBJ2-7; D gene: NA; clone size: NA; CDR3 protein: CASSISDFSYEQYF; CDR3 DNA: TGTGCCAGTAGTATTAGCGACTTTTCCTACGAGCAGTACTTC
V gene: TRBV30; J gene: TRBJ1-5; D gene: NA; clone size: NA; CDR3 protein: CAWSGSNQPQHF; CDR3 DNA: TGTGCCTGGAGCGGGAGTAATCAGCCCCAGCATTTT
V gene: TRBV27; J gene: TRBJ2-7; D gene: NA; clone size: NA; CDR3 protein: CASSPQSTGYEQYF; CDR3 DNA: TGTGCCAGCAGTCCTCAATCGACAGGCTACGAGCAGTACTTC
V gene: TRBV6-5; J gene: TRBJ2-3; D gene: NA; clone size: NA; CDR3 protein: CASRTGRVTDTQYF; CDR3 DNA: TGTGCCAGCCGAACGGGAAGGGTCACAGATACGCAGTATTTT
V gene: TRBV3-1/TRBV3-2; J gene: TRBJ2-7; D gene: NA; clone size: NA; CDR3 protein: CASSQDGRADLYEQYF; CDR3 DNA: TGTGCCAGCAGCCAAGATGGCAGGGCCGACCTCTACGAGCAGTACTTC
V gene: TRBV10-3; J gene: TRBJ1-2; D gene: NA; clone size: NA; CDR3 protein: CAIGGRQSNYGYTF; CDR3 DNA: TGTGCCATCGGGGGGAGACAGAGTAACTATGGCTACACCTTC
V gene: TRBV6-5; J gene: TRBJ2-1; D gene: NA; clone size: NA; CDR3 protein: CASSYTLGAYGEQFF; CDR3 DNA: TGTGCCAGCAGTTACACCCTGGGGGCTTATGGCGAGCAGTTCTTC
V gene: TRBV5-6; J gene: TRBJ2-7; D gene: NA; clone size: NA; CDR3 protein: CASSLGRSSYEQYF; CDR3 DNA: TGTGCCAGCAGCCTGGGACGGAGCTCCTACGAGCAGTACTTC
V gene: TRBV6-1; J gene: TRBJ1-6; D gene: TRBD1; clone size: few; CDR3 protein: CASSAATGATVQSPLHF; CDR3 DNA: TGTGCCAGCAGTGCTGCCACAGGGGCTACGGTTCAATCACCCCTCCACTTT
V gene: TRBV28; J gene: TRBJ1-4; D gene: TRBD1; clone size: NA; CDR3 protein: CARRGQGDEKLFF; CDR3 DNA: TGTGCCAGGAGGGGACAGGGAGATGAAAAACTGTTTTTT
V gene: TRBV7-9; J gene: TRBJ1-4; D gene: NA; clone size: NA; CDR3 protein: CASSPRWGQVWEKLFF; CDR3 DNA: TGTGCCAGCAGCCCACGCTGGGGGCAAGTTTGGGAAAAACTGTTTTTT
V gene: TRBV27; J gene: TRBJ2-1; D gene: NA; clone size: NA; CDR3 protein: CASSLYGNEQFF; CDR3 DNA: TGTGCCAGCAGTTTATACGGTAATGAGCAGTTCTTC
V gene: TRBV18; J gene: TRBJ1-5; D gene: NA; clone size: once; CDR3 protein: CASSPAGKPQHF; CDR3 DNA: TGTGCCAGCTCACCGGCGGGGAAGCCCCAGCATTTT
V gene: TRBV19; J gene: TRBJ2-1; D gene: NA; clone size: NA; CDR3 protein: CASSISSFDEQFF; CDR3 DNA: TGTGCCAGTAGTATATCTAGCTTCGATGAGCAGTTCTTC
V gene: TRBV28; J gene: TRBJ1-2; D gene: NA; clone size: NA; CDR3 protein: CASSARQDGYTF; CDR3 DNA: TGTGCCAGCAGTGCCCGACAGGATGGCTACACCTTC
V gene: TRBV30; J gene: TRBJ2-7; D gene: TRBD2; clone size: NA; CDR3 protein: CAWGLAGPYEQYF; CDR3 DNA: TGTGCCTGGGGACTAGCGGGACCTTACGAGCAGTACTTC
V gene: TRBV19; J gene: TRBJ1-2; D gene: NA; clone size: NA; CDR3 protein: CASSFDSFGYTF; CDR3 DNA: TGTGCCAGTAGTTTCGACAGCTTTGGCTACACCTTC